Listed below are T cell receptor beta chains from one sample, sequenced in a study of T cells in tuberculosis. Only in-frame clones appear in the TCRdb table, and some are missing; sequencing was by immunoSEQ multiplex PCR. This sample has tens of thousands of clones, with approximately 97% found just once. The sample taken for sequencing was PBMCs. The receptor set was obtained from a donor aged 10-30 years with latent tuberculosis or without tuberculosis infection. Each CDR3 is given with its conserved first and last residue. A D gene is named only where the DNA matches it firmly. Clone size is stated in some rows and not others, as once, few, many or a class when expanded.

d_gene: NA; v_gene: TRBV9; len: 15; j_gene: TRBJ1-1; abundance: NA; CDR3nt: TGTGCCAGCAGCGTAGGAGGGATACGGAACACTGAAGCTTTCTTT; CDR3aa: CASSVGGIRNTEAFF
d_gene: NA; v_gene: TRBV5-4; len: 13; j_gene: TRBJ2-7; abundance: NA; CDR3nt: TGTGCCAGCAGCTACGGACTCCTCTACGAGCAGTACTTC; CDR3aa: CASSYGLLYEQYF
d_gene: TRBD1; v_gene: TRBV6-1; len: 15; j_gene: TRBJ1-6; abundance: NA; CDR3nt: TGTGCCAGCCTCGGGACAGGGACGGTTAATTCACCCCTCCACTTT; CDR3aa: CASLGTGTVNSPLHF
d_gene: NA; v_gene: TRBV27; len: 14; j_gene: TRBJ1-1; abundance: once; CDR3nt: TGTGCCAGCATTTCGACCAGGGCTAGCACTGAAGCTTTCTTT; CDR3aa: CASISTRASTEAFF
d_gene: NA; v_gene: TRBV7-2; len: 15; j_gene: TRBJ2-3; abundance: NA; CDR3nt: TGTGCCAGCAGCTTTTTCTCTGGAGACACAGATACGCAGTATTTT; CDR3aa: CASSFFSGDTDTQYF
d_gene: NA; v_gene: TRBV9; len: 15; j_gene: TRBJ1-3; abundance: NA; CDR3nt: TGTGCCAGCAGCGATGGGGGGTCGGTTGGAAACACCATATATTTT; CDR3aa: CASSDGGSVGNTIYF
d_gene: TRBD1; v_gene: TRBV5-1; len: 18; j_gene: TRBJ1-4; abundance: NA; CDR3nt: TGCGCCAGCCGCCGTTCGGGGGACAGGACCGTAGGTAGCGAAAAACTGTTTTTT; CDR3aa: CASRRSGDRTVGSEKLFF
d_gene: TRBD1; v_gene: TRBV5-5; len: 15; j_gene: TRBJ2-2; abundance: NA; CDR3nt: TGTGCCAGCAGCCTCGGGACAGTCAACACCGGGGAGCTGTTTTTT; CDR3aa: CASSLGTVNTGELFF
d_gene: NA; v_gene: TRBV6-5; len: 15; j_gene: TRBJ2-7; abundance: NA; CDR3nt: TGTGCCAGCAGTTACTCACGAGGAAGCTCCTACGAGCAGTACTTC; CDR3aa: CASSYSRGSSYEQYF
d_gene: NA; v_gene: TRBV30; len: 14; j_gene: TRBJ1-3; abundance: NA; CDR3nt: TGTGCCTGGAGTGGCGCGGGCTCTGGAAACACCATATATTTT; CDR3aa: CAWSGAGSGNTIYF
d_gene: TRBD1; v_gene: TRBV25-1; len: 17; j_gene: TRBJ2-3; abundance: NA; CDR3nt: TGTGCCAGCAGTGAGCCGACCGACAGGGGGCGGTCAGATACGCAGTATTTT; CDR3aa: CASSEPTDRGRSDTQYF
d_gene: NA; v_gene: TRBV6-6; len: 11; j_gene: TRBJ2-2; abundance: NA; CDR3nt: TGTGCCAGCAGTTACCCTGGGGAGCTGTTTTTT; CDR3aa: CASSYPGELFF
d_gene: NA; v_gene: TRBV5-1; len: 14; j_gene: TRBJ1-1; abundance: NA; CDR3nt: TGCGCCAGCAGCTCGGGAGTTGGGCACACTGAAGCTTTCTTT; CDR3aa: CASSSGVGHTEAFF
d_gene: NA; v_gene: TRBV27; len: 15; j_gene: TRBJ2-7; abundance: NA; CDR3nt: TGTGCCAGCAGCCTAATTCAGACAGGAACCTACGAGCAGTACTTC; CDR3aa: CASSLIQTGTYEQYF
d_gene: TRBD1; v_gene: TRBV19; len: 15; j_gene: TRBJ1-2; abundance: NA; CDR3nt: TGTGCCAGTAGCGTCCTTTCAGGGGGCGCGGAGGGCTACACCTTC; CDR3aa: CASSVLSGGAEGYTF
d_gene: TRBD1; v_gene: TRBV5-8; len: 18; j_gene: TRBJ1-5; abundance: NA; CDR3nt: TGTGCCAGCAGCTTGTTGGGACAGGGGGCGCGAGGCAATCAGCCCCAGCATTTT; CDR3aa: CASSLLGQGARGNQPQHF
d_gene: NA; v_gene: TRBV4-2; len: 18; j_gene: TRBJ1-2; abundance: NA; CDR3nt: TGTGCCAGCAGCCAAGACACCCCCGGGATCGGGGGGGTCTATGGCTACACCTTC; CDR3aa: CASSQDTPGIGGVYGYTF
d_gene: NA; v_gene: TRBV2; len: 15; j_gene: TRBJ2-5; abundance: NA; CDR3nt: TGTGCCAGCAGTGAAGCGCGGCAGGAGGGAGAGACCCAGTACTTC; CDR3aa: CASSEARQEGETQYF
d_gene: TRBD1; v_gene: TRBV6-1; len: 15; j_gene: TRBJ2-7; abundance: NA; CDR3nt: TGTGCCAGCAGTGAAGAGGGGACAGGGGGCGTCGAGCAGTACTTC; CDR3aa: CASSEEGTGGVEQYF
d_gene: NA; v_gene: TRBV19; len: 13; j_gene: TRBJ1-2; abundance: NA; CDR3nt: TGTGCCAGTAGTATAGTGGTGAGGTATGGCTACACCTTC; CDR3aa: CASSIVVRYGYTF
d_gene: TRBD1; v_gene: TRBV2; len: 16; j_gene: TRBJ2-1; abundance: NA; CDR3nt: TGTGCCAGCAGTGGGACCGGGACAGGGACCTACAATGAGCAGTTCTTC; CDR3aa: CASSGTGTGTYNEQFF
d_gene: NA; v_gene: TRBV25-1; len: 13; j_gene: TRBJ1-2; abundance: NA; CDR3nt: TGTGCCAGCAGCTCTGTCGGGCGGGATGGCTACACCTTC; CDR3aa: CASSSVGRDGYTF
d_gene: TRBD2; v_gene: TRBV11-3; len: 17; j_gene: TRBJ2-2; abundance: NA; CDR3nt: TGTGCCAGCTCACGGGGGGCACTAGCGGGGGGCCCCGGGGAGCTGTTTTTT; CDR3aa: CASSRGALAGGPGELFF
d_gene: NA; v_gene: TRBV30; len: 12; j_gene: TRBJ2-7; abundance: NA; CDR3nt: TGTGCCTGGATTGCGGGACGATACGAGCAGTACTTC; CDR3aa: CAWIAGRYEQYF
d_gene: NA; v_gene: TRBV6-4; len: 12; j_gene: TRBJ2-5; abundance: NA; CDR3nt: TGTGCCAGCATCATCGGGCAAGAGACCCAGTACTTC; CDR3aa: CASIIGQETQYF
d_gene: NA; v_gene: TRBV2; len: 17; j_gene: TRBJ1-1; abundance: NA; CDR3nt: TGTGCCAGCAGTGAAACTAACCCCACGGGTACGAACACTGAAGCTTTCTTT; CDR3aa: CASSETNPTGTNTEAFF
d_gene: NA; v_gene: TRBV19; len: 17; j_gene: TRBJ1-2; abundance: NA; CDR3nt: TGTGCCAGTAGTATATGGTCGGGAGGGGCGCAGGACTATGGCTACACCTTC; CDR3aa: CASSIWSGGAQDYGYTF
d_gene: TRBD1; v_gene: TRBV9; len: 15; j_gene: TRBJ2-2; abundance: NA; CDR3nt: TGTGCCAGCAGCGCCCCGACAGGGATCACCGGGGAGCTGTTTTTT; CDR3aa: CASSAPTGITGELFF
d_gene: TRBD1; v_gene: TRBV19; len: 15; j_gene: TRBJ1-5; abundance: NA; CDR3nt: TGTGCCAGTAGTATCTCCCAGGGGGGCAATCAGCCCCAGCATTTT; CDR3aa: CASSISQGGNQPQHF
d_gene: NA; v_gene: TRBV30; len: 13; j_gene: TRBJ1-3; abundance: NA; CDR3nt: TGTGCCTGGATTATGGGGGGGGTGGACACCATATATTTT; CDR3aa: CAWIMGGVDTIYF
d_gene: NA; v_gene: TRBV30; len: 13; j_gene: TRBJ2-1; abundance: NA; CDR3nt: TGTGCCTGGAGTGAGTTCCAGTACAATGAGCAGTTCTTC; CDR3aa: CAWSEFQYNEQFF
d_gene: NA; v_gene: TRBV7-7; len: 15; j_gene: TRBJ2-1; abundance: few; CDR3nt: TGTGCCAGCAGCTTATCGGAGGGAGCGTACAATGAGCAGTTCTTC; CDR3aa: CASSLSEGAYNEQFF
d_gene: NA; v_gene: TRBV29-1; len: 12; j_gene: TRBJ1-2; abundance: NA; CDR3nt: TGCAGCGGTGGAGGGCCAGACTATGGCTACACCTTC; CDR3aa: CSGGGPDYGYTF
d_gene: TRBD2; v_gene: TRBV28; len: 17; j_gene: TRBJ2-3; abundance: NA; CDR3nt: TGTGCCAGCAGTTCCAGGAGAGCGGGGTCTTTCACAGATACGCAGTATTTT; CDR3aa: CASSSRRAGSFTDTQYF
d_gene: NA; v_gene: TRBV19; len: 13; j_gene: TRBJ1-4; abundance: once; CDR3nt: TGTGCCAGTAGTTCAGGGGTTGGGGAAAAACTGTTTTTT; CDR3aa: CASSSGVGEKLFF
d_gene: NA; v_gene: TRBV19; len: 18; j_gene: TRBJ1-5; abundance: NA; CDR3nt: TGTGCCAGTTCGGGGACTCCAAAAGGCCGGGCGGGTAATCAGCCCCAGCATTTT; CDR3aa: CASSGTPKGRAGNQPQHF
d_gene: NA; v_gene: TRBV6-1; len: 14; j_gene: TRBJ1-2; abundance: NA; CDR3nt: TGTGCCAGCAGGGGGACAAACCTTAACTATGGCTACACCTTC; CDR3aa: CASRGTNLNYGYTF
d_gene: NA; v_gene: TRBV15; len: 16; j_gene: TRBJ1-2; abundance: NA; CDR3nt: TGTGCCACCAGCAGAGCGGCAGGCAGGATCGATGCTGGCTACACCTTC; CDR3aa: CATSRAAGRIDAGYTF
d_gene: NA; v_gene: TRBV7-9; len: 16; j_gene: TRBJ1-1; abundance: NA; CDR3nt: TGTGCCAGCAGCTTACCTGGGAGCCCTATGAACACTGAAGCTTTCTTT; CDR3aa: CASSLPGSPMNTEAFF
d_gene: NA; v_gene: TRBV19; len: 15; j_gene: TRBJ2-5; abundance: NA; CDR3nt: TGTGCCAGTAGTTCGGAGCAGGGATTCAGGGAGACCCAGTACTTC; CDR3aa: CASSSEQGFRETQYF
d_gene: NA; v_gene: TRBV5-6; len: 14; j_gene: TRBJ2-7; abundance: NA; CDR3nt: TGTGCCAGCAGCTTGGGGGACTCCAACTACGAGCAGTACTTC; CDR3aa: CASSLGDSNYEQYF